The 6 T cell receptor beta chains below come from one sample, sequenced in a study of graft-versus-host responses after intestinal transplantation. No antigens are known for them. Clones were read by immunoSEQ multiplex PCR, and TCRdb kept only the in-frame ones, dropping some. The table lists around 100,000 clones, more than 85% of them singletons, with approximately 1.2% in the top ten. The sequenced sample was unstimulated CD8+ T cells sorted from spleen or lymph node cells, obtained before intestinal transplant. The source is a human donor who received an intestinal transplant.

The genes are TRBV19 and TRBJ2-1; 7 nucleotides match TRBD1. The length of the CDR3 is 15 residues. Trimming at V came to 5 bases and at J to 0 bases, leaving 4 bases not matched to a gene. CDR1 is LNHDA, CDR2 SQIVND, per germline (reference sequence). CDR3 residues: CASSLAGGSYNEQFF. DNA for the CDR3: TGTGCCAGTAGTCTCGCAGGGGGCTCCTACAATGAGCAGTTCTTC. The full variable domain, completed using reference TRBV19 and TRBJ2-1, is DGGITQSPKYLFRKEGQNVTLSCEQNLNHDAMYWYRQDPGQGLRLIYYSQIVNDFQKGDIAEGYSVSREKKESFPLTVTSAQKNPTAFYLCASSLAGGSYNEQFFGPGTRLTVL.

The chain links TRBV4-1 to TRBJ2-3; D remains ambiguous. From germline, CDR1 is MGHRA and CDR2 YSYEKL. CDR3 length equals 12 residues. Between the trimmed V and J ends, which lost 6 bases and 0 bases, there was a span of 4 bases. The CDR3 DNA follows: TGCGCCAGCAGTCGGAGCACAGATACGCAGTATTTT. It encodes CASSRSTDTQYF.

This clone was counted once. The chain has TRBV4-1 and TRBJ2-2, with a tentative D call TRBD2 (5 bases). V was pared by 0 bases and J by 1 base, with 9 bases between. Germline values: CDR1 MGHRA, CDR2 YSYEKL. This CDR3 has 16 amino acids. The DNA of the CDR3 is TGCGCCAGCAGCCAAGATCCGGACTTGAACACCGGGGAGCTGTTTTTT. Its protein is CASSQDPDLNTGELFF.

This chain connects TRBV9 to TRBJ2-7; 11 bases are shared with TRBD2. Germline-derived CDR1 and CDR2 are SGDLS and YYNGEE. V was pared by 3 bases and J by 4 bases, with 3 bases of the junction left unmatched. The CDR3 sequence is 14 residues long. The DNA for the CDR3 is TGTGCCAGCAGCGGTAGCGGGGGGGCTTACGAGCAGTACTTC. Translation: CASSGSGGAYEQYF.

There are a few counts of this clone. The rearrangement joins TRBV7-3 to TRBJ2-5; 10 bases agree with TRBD1. V lost 7 bases to trimming and J lost 1 base; unmatched junction nucleotides: 3. The germline CDR1 and CDR2 sequences are SGHTA and FQGTGA. The CDR3 contains 14 residues. The CDR3 is CASKGQGGQETQYF. DNA for the CDR3: TGTGCCAGCAAAGGACAGGGGGGCCAAGAGACCCAGTACTTC. Filled out from reference TRBV7-3 and TRBJ2-5, the complete variable domain reads GAGVSQTPSNKVTEKGKYVELRCDPISGHTALYWYRQSLGQGPEFLIYFQGTGAADDSGLPNDRFFAVRPEGSVSTLKIQRTERGDSAVYLCASKGQGGQETQYFGPGTRLLVL.

The rearrangement uses TRBV5-6 and TRBJ1-6; D unresolved. The CDR3 sequence is 12 residues long. The germline gives CDR1 SGHDT, CDR2 YYEEEE. Deletions cut 1 base from V and 10 bases from J, with 6 bases between. The DNA for the CDR3 is TGTGCCAGCAGCTTGAGTCAGTCACCCCTCCACTTT. Protein product: CASSLSQSPLHF.